The 14 T cell receptor beta chains presented below share a single source sample, sequenced in a study of beta chain features in type 1 diabetes. Their recognized antigens are unknown. Study-wide results and limits: Moderate but significant shortening of TCRB CDR3s was recorded in all four CD4+ subsets from Type 1 diabetes patients.

Sequencing targeted expressed TCRB transcripts, as all isolated RNA had been reverse transcribed. Assay used: immunoSEQ multiplex PCR; TCRdb lists only in-frame clones, some missing. Altogether about 660,000 clones are present, over 13% being singletons, with the ten largest covering approximately 0.043%. Sequenced input: naive CD4+ T cells from blood. The receptors were sampled from a man aged 18 to 30 with type 1 diabetes.

V is TRBV10-3 and J is TRBJ2-7, with D perhaps matching TRBD1 (7 bases). Germline V gene sequence: CDR1 ENHRY, CDR2 SYGVKD. With 10 bases removed from V and 4 bases from J, the gap between germline ends came to 14 bases. The CDR3 consists of 12 residues. The CDR3 reads CATRGTAYEQYF. CDR3 nucleotide sequence: TGTGCCACTCGCGGGACAGCATACGAGCAGTACTTC.

The chain recombines TRBV6-1 with TRBJ1-2; D gene unclear. The CDR3 contains 12 residues. Looked up from germline, CDR1 is MNHNS and CDR2 is SASEGT. V lost 10 bases and J 4 bases, leaving 13 bases between the germline ends. The CDR3 region has the DNA TGTGCCATAAAAGGGATTGGCTATGGCTACACCTTC. Protein sequence: CAIKGIGYGYTF.

There are a few counts of this clone. The chain recombines TRBV5-1 with TRBJ2-2; tentatively, D is TRBD1 (6 bases). The germline CDR1 and CDR2 sequences are SGHRS and YFSETQ. The CDR3 is 16 amino acids. Trimming shortened V by 2 bases and J by 0 bases, and 11 bases separated the two germline ends. CDR3 in amino acids: CASSLEQGANTGELFF. CDR3 in DNA: TGCGCCAGCAGCTTAGAACAGGGCGCGAACACCGGGGAGCTGTTTTTT.

This clone was counted only a few times. The chain uses TRBV4-1 and TRBJ1-2; 8 bases align to TRBD1. With 3 bases clipped from V and 3 bases from J, the junction kept 9 bases outside the gene matches. Germline V gene data show CDR1 as MGHRA and CDR2 as YSYEKL. The CDR3 is 16 amino acids. The chain's CDR3 is CASSQLPDRADYGYTF. The CDR3 DNA reads TGCGCCAGCAGCCAGCTCCCGGACAGGGCCGACTATGGCTACACCTTC.

In its sample, this clone was seen a few times. V and J are TRBV29-1 and TRBJ2-2; 9 bases match TRBD2. J was trimmed by 4 bases and V by 5 bases; bases with no gene match: 11. The V gene's germline CDR1 is SQVTM and CDR2 ANQGSEA. The CDR3 is made up of 16 amino acids. The CDR3 region has the DNA TGCAGCGTTCGGGCGAGCGGGGGGCAGAGCACCGGGGAGCTGTTTTTT. Translating gives CSVRASGGQSTGELFF.

The V call is TRBV5-7, the J call TRBJ2-7; 7 bases align to TRBD1. TRBV5-7 is an ORF, and what it does is uncertain. The CDR3 is 15 amino acids. After removal of 8 bases from V and 3 bases from J, the junction contained 14 bases not matched to a gene. The CDR3 DNA is TGTGCCAGTCAGCCGTGTTACAGGGGAGTCTACGAGCAGTACTTC. It codes for CASQPCYRGVYEQYF.

For this clone: In the same sample, other DNA sequences code for this CDR3. The chain couples TRBV7-2 to TRBJ2-3, with 9 bases identical to TRBD1. This CDR3 is 15 amino acids long. Germline CDR1 SGHTA, CDR2 FQGNSA. With V trimmed by 1 base and J by 5 bases, 4 bases remained unmatched. The CDR3 loop is CASSLVGQGIDTQYF. The CDR3 DNA follows: TGTGCCAGCAGCTTAGTCGGACAGGGGATAGATACGCAGTATTTT. The whole variable domain, filled in from reference TRBV7-2 and TRBJ2-3, reads GAGVSQSPSNKVTEKGKDVELRCDPISGHTALYWYRQSLGQGLEFLIYFQGNSAPDKSGLPSDRFSAERTGGSVSTLTIQRTQQEDSAVYLCASSLVGQGIDTQYFGPGTRLTVL.

The chain joins TRBV7-9 to TRBJ2-3; the D gene is possibly TRBD2 (6 bases). The germline V and J ends were trimmed by 6 bases and 11 bases, with 15 bases remaining between them. Germline V lookup: CDR1 SEHNR, CDR2 FQNEAQ (reference sequence). This CDR3 is 12 amino acids long. This chain's CDR3 is CASRENRDLQYF. CDR3 sequence (DNA): TGTGCCAGCAGGGAGAACCGGGACTTGCAGTATTTT.

This clone was observed a few times. The identical CDR3 is also encoded by other nucleotide sequences in the sample. The chain couples TRBV20-1 to TRBJ2-1; 8 nucleotides match TRBD2. V dropped 6 bases and J dropped 10; count of bases not matched to a gene: 5. Germline CDR1 and CDR2: DFQATT and SNEGSKA (reference sequence). The CDR3 runs 11 residues. Here the CDR3 reads CSAATSGEQFF. DNA for the CDR3: TGCAGTGCGGCCACTAGCGGAGAGCAGTTCTTC.

Only a few counts were recorded for this clone. This sample includes further DNA sequences coding for the same CDR3. V is TRBV30 and J is TRBJ2-2; D is unclear. Trimming took off 5 bases at V and 2 bases at J, with 3 bases between the two ends. In germline, CDR1 is GTSNPN, CDR2 SVGIG (reference sequence). This CDR3 region has 11 residues. The CDR3 DNA reads TGTGCCTGGGGTAACACCGGGGAGCTGTTTTTT. Its protein product is CAWGNTGELFF. Drawing the rest from reference TRBV30 and TRBJ2-2, the complete variable domain is SQTIHQWPATLVQPVGSPLSLECTVEGTSNPNLYWYRQAAGRGLQLLFYSVGIGQISSEVPQNLSASRPQDRQFILSSKKLLLSDSGFYLCAWGNTGELFFGEGSRLTVL.

The V call is TRBV6-1, the J call TRBJ1-3; D is ambiguous. V was trimmed by 0 bases and J by 4 bases, leaving 7 bases between them. This CDR3 has 14 residues. Looked up from germline, CDR1 is MNHNS and CDR2 is SASEGT. The CDR3 loop reads CASSEAAWGNTIYF. The CDR3 DNA is TGTGCCAGCAGTGAAGCGGCTTGGGGAAACACCATATATTTT.

This clone has only a few counts. J is TRBJ2-6 and V is TRBV19, with D perhaps TRBD1 or TRBD2 (5 bases each). Germline lookup yields CDR1 LNHDA and CDR2 SQIVND (reference sequence). Trimming took off 7 bases at V and 2 bases at J, with 12 bases between the two ends. The CDR3 is 15 amino acids. DNA for the CDR3: TGTGCCAGTACCTCCGGGGCTGCTGGGGCCAACGTCCTGACTTTC. It encodes CASTSGAAGANVLTF. The full variable domain, completed using reference TRBV19 and TRBJ2-6, is DGGITQSPKYLFRKEGQNVTLSCEQNLNHDAMYWYRQDPGQGLRLIYYSQIVNDFQKGDIAEGYSVSREKKESFPLTVTSAQKNPTAFYLCASTSGAAGANVLTFGAGSRLTVL.

The chain carries TRBV28 and TRBJ1-2; D not certain. CDR3 length: 12 amino acids. Trimming left V 2 bases short and J 8 bases short, with 9 bases between. The germline gives CDR1 MDHEN, CDR2 SYDVKM. Here the CDR3 DNA reads TGTGCCAGCAGTTTAAAGCTTCGGGGCTACACCTTC. Translated, it gives CASSLKLRGYTF.

This clone has just a few counts. The chain couples TRBV5-6 to TRBJ2-1; D might be TRBD1 (6 bases). V lost 3 bases, J lost 5 bases, and 12 bases lay in between. The CDR3 is 14 amino acids. Germline lookup yields CDR1 SGHDT and CDR2 YYEEEE. The CDR3 spells CASSSYRVHNEQFF. CDR3 in DNA: TGTGCCAGCAGCTCTTACAGGGTCCACAATGAGCAGTTCTTC.